The 21 T cell receptor beta chains listed next were all sequenced from one sample in a study of blood T cell repertoires in COVID-19. Profiled with immunoSEQ multiplex PCR; TCRdb holds only in-frame clones, not every one. The sample includes a few hundred thousand clones, roughly 90% seen only once; the top ten take approximately 3%. Input material: peripheral blood. All receptors come from a woman in her twenties or thirties with COVID-19, enrolled during active disease.

The chain has TRBV6-6 and TRBJ2-2; D is perhaps TRBD1 (5 bases). The CDR3 has 13 amino acids. Germline CDR1 reads MNHNY; CDR2 reads SVGAGI (reference sequence). The V gene lost 7 bases and the J gene lost 2 bases, with 8 bases spanning the gap. In DNA, the CDR3 is TGTGCCAGCACCCAGGGAAACACCGGGGAGCTGTTTTTT. Amino acids: CASTQGNTGELFF.

The rearrangement joins TRBV5-8 to TRBJ2-1; possible D gene TRBD2, 6 bases. The CDR3 spans 18 residues. The V end lost 3 bases, the J end lost 0 bases, and 19 bases lay between the germline ends. Germline V gene data show CDR1 as SGHTS and CDR2 as YDEGEE. CDR3 DNA: TGTGCCAGCAGCTGGTACCGGGGCGGGGCTAACTCCTACAATGAGCAGTTCTTC. Protein: CASSWYRGGANSYNEQFF.

The chain joins TRBV24-1 to TRBJ2-5; TRBD1 matches at 10 bases. Germline values: CDR1 KGHDR, CDR2 SFDVKD. The CDR3 contains 18 residues. With 0 bases clipped from V and 4 bases from J, the junction kept 10 bases outside the gene matches. The CDR3: CATSDLGLGGDRGETQYF. CDR3 DNA: TGTGCCACCAGTGATTTGGGTCTAGGAGGGGACAGGGGAGAGACCCAGTACTTC.

The chain has TRBV7-2 and TRBJ2-5, with D perhaps matching TRBD1 (6 bases). This CDR3 is 12 amino acids long. Germline V gene lookup returns CDR1 SGHTA and CDR2 FQGNSA. V shed 2 bases and J shed 5 bases, with 6 bases lying between them. The CDR3: CASSLRGETQYF. As DNA, the CDR3 is TGTGCCAGCAGCTTAAGGGGGGAGACCCAGTACTTC.

V usage is TRBV19 and J usage is TRBJ1-5, with a possible D match to TRBD1 (6 bases). The CDR3 runs to 16 residues. Germline assignment: CDR1 LNHDA and CDR2 SQIVND (reference sequence). The germline V and J ends were trimmed by 6 bases and 6 bases, with 21 bases remaining between them. The CDR3 spells CASSRGIGADIQPQHF. The CDR3 DNA follows: TGTGCCAGTAGCAGGGGTATAGGGGCCGATATTCAGCCCCAGCATTTT.

As concerns this clone: A junction end diverges from the germline sequence, so it may reflect a read error. CDR3 sequence reads: CASSLMGQGTTNYGYTF. CDR3 sequence (DNA): TGTGCTAGCAGCTTAATGGGACAGGGGACCACTAACTATGGCTACACCTTC. This sequence joins TRBV7-7 and TRBJ1-2; 10 nucleotides align to TRBD1. CDR3 length: 17 amino acids. Looked up from germline, CDR1 is SSHAT and CDR2 is FNYEAQ (reference sequence).

The chain couples TRBV6-5 to TRBJ2-3; D is ambiguous. Germline V lookup: CDR1 MNHEY, CDR2 SVGAGI. Trimming took 6 bases from V and 0 from J, leaving 10 bases between them. CDR3 length: 14 residues. The CDR3: CASSLGSSTDTQYF. The DNA for the CDR3 is TGTGCCAGCAGCCTAGGCAGCAGCACAGATACGCAGTATTTT.

The chain is built from TRBV7-2 and TRBJ2-5; no firm D call. V lost 7 bases, J lost 2 bases, and 17 bases lay in between. The CDR3 is 15 amino acids. In germline, CDR1 is SGHTA, CDR2 FQGNSA. CDR3 sequence reads: CASTLLGLRQETQYF. In DNA form, the CDR3 reads TGTGCCAGCACTCTTCTGGGCCTCCGACAAGAGACCCAGTACTTC.

This rearrangement joins TRBV10-3 to TRBJ1-6, with 8 nucleotides matching TRBD1. Per germline, CDR1 ENHRY and CDR2 SYGVKD. The ends lost 6 bases at V and 8 bases at J; junction bases unmatched: 9. This CDR3 spans 15 amino acids. The CDR3 coding sequence is TGTGCCATCAGAAGGGGACAGGACATGGATTCACCCCTCCACTTT. The encoded protein is CAIRRGQDMDSPLHF.

This chain uses TRBV7-2 with TRBJ1-1, with D unresolved. With 0 bases removed from V and 2 bases from J, the gap between germline ends came to 10 bases. The CDR3 consists of 15 residues. Germline CDR1 is SGHTA and CDR2 is FQGNSA. CDR3 bases: TGTGCCAGCAGCTTAGCGCTAGGCAGTAACACTGAAGCTTTCTTT. Translation: CASSLALGSNTEAFF.

This clone was picked up one time. This chain links TRBV27 with TRBJ1-1; possible D gene TRBD1, 6 bases. This CDR3 is built from 15 residues. Looked up from germline, CDR1 is MNHEY and CDR2 is SMNVEV (reference sequence). V gave up 3 bases and J gave up 4 bases, with 15 bases separating them. DNA for the CDR3: TGTGCCAGCAGTTTTGCCGGGGGGCGGGGCACTGAAGCTTTCTTT. It translates to CASSFAGGRGTEAFF.

The chain recombines TRBV7-8 with TRBJ1-2; TRBD1 might be the D (6 bases). This CDR3 has 16 amino acids. V shed 0 bases and J shed 4 bases, with 15 bases lying between them. Germline loops: CDR1 SGHVS, CDR2 FQNEAQ. Here the CDR3 reads CASSLAHQTGAYGYTF. CDR3 nucleotides: TGTGCCAGCAGCTTAGCCCACCAGACAGGAGCCTATGGCTACACCTTC.

This sequence joins TRBV11-2 and TRBJ2-1; a weak D match, TRBD2 (6 bases). The CDR3 consists of 16 residues. The ends were cut back, 0 bases at V and 9 bases at J, with 18 bases in the middle. Germline V CDR1 and CDR2: SGHAT, FQNNGV. This CDR3 is CASSLDGGVAVSEQFF. In DNA form, the CDR3 reads TGTGCCAGCAGCTTAGACGGCGGGGTGGCGGTCAGTGAGCAGTTCTTC.

This clone was found once. The rearrangement joins TRBV5-1 to TRBJ2-7, with D perhaps matching TRBD1 (6 bases). The CDR3 loop spans 13 amino acids. V lost 3 bases to trimming and J lost 2 bases, with 9 bases between them. Germline CDR1 reads SGHRS; CDR2 reads YFSETQ. DNA for the CDR3: TGCGCCAGCAGCTGGGACAATCCCTACGAGCAGTACTTC. Encoded protein: CASSWDNPYEQYF.

With respect to this clone: This specimen includes other DNA sequences encoding the same CDR3. CDR3 protein: CASSLVEGAGNQPQHF. The CDR3 nucleotides read TGTGCCAGCAGCTTAGTGGAAGGGGCGGGCAATCAGCCCCAGCATTTT. This chain uses TRBV7-8 with TRBJ1-5; weak D call: TRBD1 (5 bases). Trimming stripped 1 base from V and 2 bases from J, with 12 bases between. The CDR3 runs to 16 residues. Germline-derived CDR1 and CDR2 are SGHVS and FQNEAQ.

The rearrangement joins TRBV19 to TRBJ2-3; possible D gene TRBD2, 5 bases. Trimming removed 5 bases at V and 2 bases at J, with 14 bases between. CDR1 and CDR2 from the germline V gene are LNHDA and SQIVND (reference sequence). This CDR3 spans 15 amino acids. CDR3 DNA: TGTGCCAGTAGTCCCAGTCGGACTTACACAGATACGCAGTATTTT. Encoded protein: CASSPSRTYTDTQYF.

CDR3 sequence: CASSLGSNSPLHF. CDR3 nucleotide sequence: TGTGCCAGCAGCTTAGGTTCGAATTCACCCCTCCACTTT. The V call is TRBV7-2, the J call TRBJ1-6; D unclear. The CDR3 spans 13 residues. V was shortened by 1 base and J by 7 bases, with 5 bases between the two germline ends. Germline V CDR1 and CDR2: SGHTA, FQGNSA. The full variable domain, completed using reference TRBV7-2 and TRBJ1-6, is GAGVSQSPSNKVTEKGKDVELRCDPISGHTALYWYRQSLGQGLEFLIYFQGNSAPDKSGLPSDRFSAERTGGSVSTLTIQRTQQEDSAVYLCASSLGSNSPLHFGNGTRLTVT.

This sequence joins TRBV4-1 and TRBJ2-3; D possibly corresponds to TRBD2 (6 bases). CDR3 length: 15 residues. V lost 0 bases to trimming and J lost 0 bases, with 7 bases between them. Germline V gene sequence: CDR1 MGHRA, CDR2 YSYEKL. CDR3 protein: CASSQEAGSTDTQYF. The CDR3 nucleotides are TGCGCCAGCAGCCAAGAGGCGGGAAGCACAGATACGCAGTATTTT.

This clone was counted a single time. The chain joins TRBV28 to TRBJ2-7; D is possibly TRBD2 (5 bases). The germline V and J ends were trimmed by 6 bases and 0 bases, with 12 bases remaining between them. Germline V CDR1 and CDR2: MDHEN, SYDVKM. CDR3 length: 14 amino acids. The CDR3 is CASSGEGSSYEQYF. CDR3 nucleotide sequence: TGTGCCAGCAGCGGGGAAGGGAGCTCCTACGAGCAGTACTTC. Variable domain in full (rest from reference TRBV28 and TRBJ2-7): DVKVTQSSRYLVKRTGEKVFLECVQDMDHENMFWYRQDPGLGLRLIYFSYDVKMKEKGDIPEGYSVSREKKERFSLILESASTNQTSMYLCASSGEGSSYEQYFGPGTRLTVT.

The chain has TRBV9 and TRBJ1-2; weak D call: TRBD1 (5 bases). Germline V lookup: CDR1 SGDLS, CDR2 YYNGEE. The CDR3 contains 17 residues. V gave up 0 bases and J gave up 2 bases, with 17 bases separating them. CDR3 amino acids: CASSVASRRGFNYGYTF. The CDR3 DNA sequence: TGTGCCAGCAGCGTAGCGAGTCGAAGGGGTTTCAACTATGGCTACACCTTC.

The genes are TRBV7-6 and TRBJ2-1, with 13 positions matching TRBD2. V lost 3 bases, J lost 6 bases, and 2 bases stayed unmatched. Germline V lookup: CDR1 SGHVS, CDR2 FNYEAQ. The CDR3 contains 15 residues. The CDR3 region is CASSFRLAGGNEQFF. DNA of the CDR3: TGTGCCAGCAGCTTTCGACTAGCGGGGGGCAATGAGCAGTTCTTC.